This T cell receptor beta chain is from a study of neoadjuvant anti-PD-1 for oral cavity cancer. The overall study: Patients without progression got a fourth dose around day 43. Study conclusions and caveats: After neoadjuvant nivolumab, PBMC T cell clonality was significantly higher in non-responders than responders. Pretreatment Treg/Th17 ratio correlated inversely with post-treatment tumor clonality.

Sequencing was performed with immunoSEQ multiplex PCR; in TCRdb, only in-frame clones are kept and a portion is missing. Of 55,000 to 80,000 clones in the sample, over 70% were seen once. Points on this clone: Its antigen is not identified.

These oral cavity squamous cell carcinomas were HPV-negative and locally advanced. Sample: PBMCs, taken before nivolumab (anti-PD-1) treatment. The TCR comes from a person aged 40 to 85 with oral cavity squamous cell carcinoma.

The CDR3 DNA sequence: TGTGCCAGCAGCACCCGACAACCAACCGGGGAGCTGTTTTTT. Amino acids: CASSTRQPTGELFF. This chain uses TRBV7-9 with TRBJ2-2; no clear D. V dropped 5 bases and J dropped 5 bases, with 12 bases sitting between them. The germline V gene has CDR1 SEHNR and CDR2 FQNEAQ (reference sequence). CDR3 length equals 14 residues. Full variable domain (remainder filled in from reference TRBV7-9 and TRBJ2-2): DTGVSQNPRHKITKRGQNVTFRCDPISEHNRLYWYRQTLGQGPEFLTYFQNEAQLEKSRLLSDRFSAERPKGSFSTLEIQRTEQGDSAMYLCASSTRQPTGELFFGEGSRLTVL.